The rows below give T cell receptor beta chains drawn from one sample of a study of blood T cell repertoires in COVID-19. Here immunoSEQ multiplex PCR was the method, and the copy in TCRdb shows in-frame clones only, minus some. This table holds approximately 150,000 clones, 85% to 90% found once. The source material was peripheral blood. All receptors come from a middle-aged man who had recovered from COVID-19. Both conserved end residues are part of each CDR3. D genes are given only for firm matches. Clone size appears in some rows only: once, few, many, or a class for an expanded clone.

J gene,clone size,V gene,D gene,CDR3 DNA,CDR3 protein
TRBJ2-1,-,TRBV7-9,-,TGTGCCAGCAGCTTATACGGGTCGAGCTCCTACAATGAGCAGTTCTTC,CASSLYGSSSYNEQFF
TRBJ2-2,-,TRBV7-9,-,TGTGCCAGCAGGGCGGGGCCAAACACCGGGGAGCTGTTTTTT,CASRAGPNTGELFF
TRBJ1-2,-,TRBV6-5,TRBD1,TGTGCCAGCAGTTCGTACCAAGGGACAGTCTACTATGGCTACACCTTC,CASSSYQGTVYYGYTF
TRBJ1-4,-,TRBV5-1,TRBD1,TGCGCCAGCAGCTTGGCCGGGACAGGGCGCGAAAAACTGTTTTTT,CASSLAGTGREKLFF
TRBJ2-5,few,TRBV12-5,-,TGTGCTAGTGGAGTCCGCGGGGGCGGCCAAGAGACCCAGTACTTC,CASGVRGGGQETQYF
TRBJ1-5,-,TRBV19,-,TGTGCCAGTAGTAGTACACAGAATCAGCCCCAGCATTTT,CASSSTQNQPQHF
TRBJ2-1,-,TRBV5-1,TRBD2,TGCGCCAGCAGTCTGGGCGCTAGCGGGGATCACAATGAGCAGTTCTTC,CASSLGASGDHNEQFF
TRBJ1-3,-,TRBV6-5,TRBD1,TGTGCCAGCAGTCAGGACGGACAGGCTGGAAACACCATATATTTT,CASSQDGQAGNTIYF
TRBJ2-2,-,TRBV27,TRBD2,TGTGCCAGCACCTTCCGGACTAGCGGGGGGATGGGCACCGGGGAGCTGTTTTTT,CASTFRTSGGMGTGELFF
TRBJ2-7,-,TRBV11-2,TRBD1,TGTGCCAGCATCAACAGGGGAGAGCAGTACTTC,CASINRGEQYF
TRBJ2-3,-,TRBV2,-,TGTGCCAGCAGTGGGGACTCAGATACGCAGTATTTT,CASSGDSDTQYF
TRBJ2-5,-,TRBV7-2,-,TGTGCCAGCCGAATATCACTCCAAGAGACCCAGTACTTC,CASRISLQETQYF
TRBJ1-1,-,TRBV6-2/TRBV6-3,-,TGTGCCAGCAGTTATATGGGGCTGAGGAACACTGAAGCTTTCTTT,CASSYMGLRNTEAFF
TRBJ2-2,once,TRBV5-1,-,TGCGCCAGCAGCTTGGGTTGGGACATACTCACCGGGGAGCTGTTTTTT,CASSLGWDILTGELFF
TRBJ2-7,-,TRBV19,-,TGTGCCAGTAGTATGGGAGGCGTCGATTCCGAGCAGTACTTC,CASSMGGVDSEQYF
TRBJ2-1,-,TRBV20-1,TRBD2,TGCAGTGCTAGTTCAGGACTAGTCTCAGGTGAGCAGTTCTTC,CSASSGLVSGEQFF
TRBJ1-1,once,TRBV11-3,TRBD1,TGTGCCAGCAGCTTAGCCAGGGGACAGTCGGGCGTCTTCTTT,CASSLARGQSGVFF
TRBJ2-1,-,TRBV7-2,-,TGTGCCAGCAGCTCACAGGCCAGGGGCTCCTACAATGAGCAGTTCTTC,CASSSQARGSYNEQFF
TRBJ1-1,-,TRBV11-2,TRBD1,TGTGCCAGCAGCCTAGTAGGACAGGGAGGCACTGAAGCTTTCTTT,CASSLVGQGGTEAFF
TRBJ1-5,-,TRBV28,-,TGTGCCAGCAGTTCTCTGTTCTTCGGGTCCGATCAGCCCCAGCATTTT,CASSSLFFGSDQPQHF
TRBJ2-2,-,TRBV4-3,TRBD2,TGCGCCAGCAGCCAACACACTAGCGGGGACACCGGGGAGCTGTTTTTT,CASSQHTSGDTGELFF
TRBJ1-3,-,TRBV9,TRBD1,TGTGCCAGTAGCGTAGGGACAGAGGCGCCTAGCTCTGGAAACACCATATATTTT,CASSVGTEAPSSGNTIYF
TRBJ1-2,-,TRBV18,-,TGTGCCAGCTCGCCGGACAGATCACATGGCTACACCTTC,CASSPDRSHGYTF
TRBJ2-2,-,TRBV5-1,TRBD2,TGCGCCAGCAGCCCCAGACTAGCGGGGAACACCGGGGAGCTGTTTTTT,CASSPRLAGNTGELFF